Listed below are T cell receptor beta chains from one sample, sequenced in a study of blood T cell repertoires in COVID-19. The assay was immunoSEQ multiplex PCR, and TCRdb's table has in-frame clones only and misses some. The data show around 320,000 clones, with roughly 89% seen just once and 11% held by the top ten. The sequencing input was peripheral blood. The source is a woman in her thirties with COVID-19, enrolled during active disease. The CDR3 runs from the conserved cysteine through the conserved F or W. The order of the fields is J gene, clone size, V gene, D gene, CDR3 DNA, CDR3 protein. A D gene is named only where the DNA matches it firmly. Only part of the rows carry a size: once, few, many, or a class if the clone is expanded.

TRBJ1-1	.	TRBV5-1	TRBD1	TGCGCCAGCAGCCTCCTGCAGGGGGCAGTCACTGAAGCTTTCTTT	CASSLLQGAVTEAFF
TRBJ1-6	.	TRBV6-5	.	TGTGCCAGCAGTTACTCAGGGGGTTCCTATAATTCACCCCTCCACTTT	CASSYSGGSYNSPLHF
TRBJ1-4	.	TRBV6-6	TRBD1	TGTGCCAGCAGTTTAGACAGGGGCAATGAAAAACTGTTTTTT	CASSLDRGNEKLFF
TRBJ1-4	.	TRBV28	TRBD1	TGTGCCAGCAGTTTATCACAGGGGCTTAATGAAAAACTGTTTTTT	CASSLSQGLNEKLFF
TRBJ2-3	once	TRBV6-5	.	TGTGCCAGCAGGTGGGCTCCATTTAGCACAGATACGCAGTATTTT	CASRWAPFSTDTQYF
TRBJ2-5	.	TRBV5-1	.	TGCGCCATCCGTGCGGTGACCCAGTACTTC	CAIRAVTQYF
TRBJ2-1	.	TRBV7-9	TRBD2	TGTGCCAGCAGCGCCGGGACTAGAGGGGGTGAGCAGTTCTTC	CASSAGTRGGEQFF
TRBJ2-1	once	TRBV19	.	TGTGCCAGTAGTATAGATGGGGCTCCTTACAATGAGCAGTTCTTC	CASSIDGAPYNEQFF
TRBJ1-1	.	TRBV11-2	.	TGTGCCAGCAGCTTAGGAGGGTTGAACACTGAAGCTTTCTTT	CASSLGGLNTEAFF
TRBJ2-7	.	TRBV5-1	.	TGCGCCAGCAGCTTGGAAACTCCAGGGTACGAGCAGTACTTC	CASSLETPGYEQYF
TRBJ2-5	.	TRBV5-1	.	TGCGCCAGCAGCCCGATGCAGTACCAAGAGACCCAGTACTTC	CASSPMQYQETQYF
TRBJ2-1	.	TRBV5-4	TRBD1	TGTGCCAGCAGCGGATGGACAGGTTACAATGAGCAGTTCTTC	CASSGWTGYNEQFF
TRBJ2-1	.	TRBV5-1	TRBD2	TGCGCCAGCAGCTCCGGGGGGGACCGGCCGTGGAATGAGCAGTTCTTC	CASSSGGDRPWNEQFF
TRBJ1-1	.	TRBV18	.	TGTGCCAGCTCACCGGGATTAAGCGGGGAAGCTTTCTTT	CASSPGLSGEAFF
TRBJ1-2	.	TRBV14	TRBD1	TGTGCCAGCAGCCAACGCCCGACAGGGGTAAATGGCTACACCTTC	CASSQRPTGVNGYTF
TRBJ1-5	.	TRBV27	.	TGTGCCAGCAGTTCGTGGGCCAATCAGCCCCAGCATTTT	CASSSWANQPQHF
TRBJ2-5	.	TRBV11-3	TRBD2	TGTGCCAGCAGCCGCCATCCAGCGGGGGAGGGAGAGACCCAGTACTTC	CASSRHPAGEGETQYF
TRBJ1-2	.	TRBV10-1	.	TGCGCCAGCAGCCACGACAGTCCCTGGACCCATAACTATGGCTACACCTTC	CASSHDSPWTHNYGYTF
TRBJ1-5	.	TRBV19	TRBD1	TGTGCCACAACGGCAGGGGGGAGACAGCCCCAGCATTTT	CATTAGGRQPQHF
TRBJ1-5	.	TRBV5-5	.	TGTGCCAGCAGTAAGCTGAGGAGCAATCAGCCCCAGCATTTT	CASSKLRSNQPQHF
TRBJ1-2	.	TRBV7-9	.	TGTGCCAGCAGCTTTAGGGGCTTTTTGGATGGCTACACCTTC	CASSFRGFLDGYTF
TRBJ2-7	.	TRBV6-5	TRBD1	TGTGCCAGCAGTTACCACCGGGGACAGGGATACGAGCAGTACTTC	CASSYHRGQGYEQYF
TRBJ1-1	.	TRBV11-2	.	TGTGCCAGCAGCTTTATCGGGACAATGAACACTGAAGCTTTCTTT	CASSFIGTMNTEAFF
TRBJ1-5	many	TRBV20-1	.	TGCAGTGCTAGTCTCCAGGGCAGGTACCAGCCCCAGCATTTT	CSASLQGRYQPQHF
TRBJ1-4	.	TRBV29-1	.	TGCAGCTTTCGGGGGGGTAGCAATGAAAAACTGTTTTTT	CSFRGGSNEKLFF
TRBJ2-5	few	TRBV6-5	.	TGTGCCAGTACTCCAGGGTCAGAGGAGACCCAGTACTTC	CASTPGSEETQYF
TRBJ1-1	.	TRBV5-6	.	TGTGCCAGCAGCTCACAGGGTCGAACTGAAGCTTTCTTT	CASSSQGRTEAFF
TRBJ2-2	.	TRBV19	.	TGTGCCAGTAGTATAAGACAGGGACTAGATCGGGGCGGGGAGCTGTTTTTT	CASSIRQGLDRGGELFF
TRBJ1-4	.	TRBV28	.	TGTGCCAGCAGACGACGGGGGGTGGCTAATGAAAAACTGTTTTTT	CASRRRGVANEKLFF
TRBJ2-7	.	TRBV11-2	.	TGTGCCAGCAGCTCCCATGGCCTCCTTAAGCAGTACTTC	CASSSHGLLKQYF
TRBJ2-3	.	TRBV29-1	TRBD2	TGCAGCGTTGACGGCGGGGGAGAATTTAGCACAGATACGCAGTATTTT	CSVDGGGEFSTDTQYF
TRBJ1-6	.	TRBV6-5	TRBD1	TGTGCCAGCAGTTACGCGACAGGGGGGATTTCACCCCTCCACTTT	CASSYATGGISPLHF
TRBJ1-1	.	TRBV5-4	.	TGTGCCAGCAGCTTGGACAGGAACACTGAAGCTTTCTTT	CASSLDRNTEAFF
TRBJ2-1	.	TRBV19	.	TGTGCCAGTATGGTCACAGCCAGGTACAATGAGCAGTTCTTC	CASMVTARYNEQFF
TRBJ2-7	.	TRBV7-9	TRBD2	TGTGCCAGCAGCTTTACCCACCCACTAGCGGGGCTCTACGAGCAGTACTTC	CASSFTHPLAGLYEQYF
TRBJ1-2	.	TRBV5-6	.	TGTGCCAGCAGCGGATCCACAGGGAACTATGGCTACACCTTC	CASSGSTGNYGYTF
TRBJ2-7	.	TRBV5-1	.	TGCGCCAGCAGCTTGGTCGTGACAGGCTCCTACGAGCAGTACTTC	CASSLVVTGSYEQYF
TRBJ1-3	.	TRBV6-1	TRBD1	TGTGCCAGCAGTGAAGCTCCTGGGACAGTTACTGGAAACACCATATATTTT	CASSEAPGTVTGNTIYF
TRBJ1-1	.	TRBV4-2	.	TGTGCCAGCAGCCAAGACGCCCGGGGAACCACTGAAGCTTTCTTT	CASSQDARGTTEAFF
TRBJ2-7	.	TRBV5-1	TRBD1	TGCGCCAGCAGTTTGGGACAGGGGGCGATATACGAGCAGTACTTC	CASSLGQGAIYEQYF
TRBJ2-5	.	TRBV11-2	TRBD1	TGTGCCAGCAGCACCAACAGGGGTCGGAGGGAGACCCAGTACTTC	CASSTNRGRRETQYF
TRBJ1-2	.	TRBV5-1	.	TGCGCCAGCAGCAAGGGGTCGGGCAGATCTAACTATGGCTACACCTTC	CASSKGSGRSNYGYTF
TRBJ1-1	.	TRBV5-1	.	TGCGCCAGCAGCTTGGACAGGTCGAACACTGAAGCTTTCTTT	CASSLDRSNTEAFF
TRBJ2-6	.	TRBV3-1/TRBV3-2	.	TGTGCCAGCAGCCAAGACTACTCTGGGGCCAACGTCCTGACTTTC	CASSQDYSGANVLTF
TRBJ1-1	.	TRBV27	TRBD1	TGTGCCAGCAGTCCCGGACAGGGGAACACTGAAGCTTTCTTT	CASSPGQGNTEAFF
TRBJ2-5	.	TRBV11-2	.	TGTGCCAGCAGCTTAGGGAGAGAGACCCAGTACTTC	CASSLGRETQYF
TRBJ1-2	.	TRBV19	TRBD1	TGTGCCAGTAGAGACAGGGAGGCGGCTAACTATGGCTACACCTTC	CASRDREAANYGYTF
TRBJ2-3	.	TRBV29-1	.	TGCAGCGTTATCGCAGATACGCAGTATTTT	CSVIADTQYF
TRBJ2-7	.	TRBV6-5	.	TGTGCCAGCAGCCCAATTACAGGTTACGAGCAGTACTTC	CASSPITGYEQYF
TRBJ2-5	.	TRBV11-2	TRBD2	TGTGCCAGCAGCTCGAGAGAGCGGGGGGCCTTCCAAGAGACCCAGTACTTC	CASSSRERGAFQETQYF
TRBJ1-1	.	TRBV27	.	TGTGCCAGCAGTTTGCTGATTTGGACAGCTAGGAACACTGAAGCTTTCTTT	CASSLLIWTARNTEAFF